The clone carrying this T cell receptor (beta chain) was seen a handful of times. The antigen remains undetermined. Using its own MiXCR run on the RT-PCR reads, TCRdb lists one record per CDR3 protein. The sample has hundreds of thousands of distinct CDR3 sequences, about 14% seen once. The data belong to a study of response to subunit inactivated influenza vaccine. Overall study findings and caveats: Authors suggested that a seasonal influenza vaccination recruits few new T cells each time.

The junction had 12 bases not matched to a gene; V was cut back by 8 bases and J by 5 bases. Germline V gene data show CDR1 as SQVTM and CDR2 as ANQGSEA. The length of the CDR3 is 15 residues. The TCR sequence derives from a man in his fifties or sixties who received an inactivated influenza vaccine. The rearrangement joins TRBV29-1 to TRBJ2-5; 12 positions agree with TRBD2. The sequencing here drew on PBMCs from blood, taken 14 to 15 days before vaccination. DNA of the CDR3: TGCAGCACTGACCTAGCGGGAGGGCCCTCGGAGACCCAGTACTTC. Amino acid sequence: CSTDLAGGPSETQYF.